This is a list of T cell receptor beta chains from one sample in a study of radiotherapy plus CTLA-4 blockade in lung cancer. Profiled with immunoSEQ multiplex PCR; TCRdb holds only in-frame clones, not every one. The data hold approximately 80,000 clones, with roughly four fifths observed a single time. Here the sequenced sample was peripheral blood, taken from a patient treated with radiotherapy plus ipilimumab. These receptor sequences come from a human donor with non-small cell lung cancer who had stable disease on radiotherapy plus ipilimumab. CDR3s include the opening cysteine and the closing phenylalanine or tryptophan. A D gene is named only where the DNA matches it firmly. Expanded clones are given a class, and other clones once, few, many or no size at all.

clone_size d_call j_call v_call cdr3_aa cdr3_nt
- TRBD2 TRBJ2-3 TRBV6-5 CATLAGGYTDTQYF TGTGCCACGCTAGCGGGGGGGTACACAGATACGCAGTATTTT
- TRBD2 TRBJ2-3 TRBV27 CASSQLAGWTDTQYF TGTGCCAGCAGCCAACTAGCGGGATGGACAGATACGCAGTATTTT
- - TRBJ1-1 TRBV7-2 CASSRDRSNTEAFF TGTGCCAGCAGCCGGGACCGTTCGAACACTGAAGCTTTCTTT
- TRBD2 TRBJ2-3 TRBV6-4 CASRLTAGGPDTQYF TGTGCCAGCAGGCTAACCGCGGGGGGCCCAGATACGCAGTATTTT
- TRBD2 TRBJ2-3 TRBV11-3 CASSWEGLDTQYF TGTGCCAGCAGCTGGGAGGGTTTGGATACGCAGTATTTT
- TRBD1 TRBJ2-6 TRBV5-1 CASSLGTGPSGANVLTF TGCGCCAGCAGCTTGGGGACAGGGCCATCTGGGGCCAACGTCCTGACTTTC
- - TRBJ1-2 TRBV21-1 CASSTSGSGGYTF TGTGCCAGCAGCACTTCGGGAAGTGGTGGCTACACCTTC
- - TRBJ1-4 TRBV2 CASSKYQGATNEKLFF TGTGCCAGCAGTAAATACCAGGGTGCAACTAATGAAAAACTGTTTTTT
- TRBD1 TRBJ2-1 TRBV27 CASLPGTGGNEQFF TGTGCCAGCCTCCCCGGGACAGGGGGTAATGAGCAGTTCTTC
- - TRBJ1-6 TRBV27 CASSLAANSPLHF TGTGCCAGCAGTTTGGCTGCGAATTCACCCCTCCACTTT
- TRBD1 TRBJ2-1 TRBV19 CASSRTGGTDEQFF TGTGCCAGTAGCAGGACAGGGGGCACGGATGAGCAGTTCTTC
once - TRBJ2-1 TRBV7-3 CASSWGRTEQFF TGTGCCAGCAGCTGGGGACGGACTGAGCAGTTCTTC
- - TRBJ1-4 TRBV10-3 CAISHPATSGEKLFF TGTGCCATCAGCCATCCGGCTACATCGGGTGAAAAACTGTTTTTT
- - TRBJ1-2 TRBV19 CASGGTNRDGYTF TGTGCCAGTGGGGGAACCAACAGGGACGGCTACACCTTC
- - TRBJ2-1 TRBV7-8 CASSLRTRLEGNEQFF TGTGCCAGCAGCTTGCGAACGAGGCTAGAAGGCAATGAGCAGTTCTTC
- TRBD2 TRBJ2-1 TRBV5-1 CASSKWNLTSGLAYNEQFF TGCGCCAGCAGCAAATGGAATTTGACTAGCGGCCTAGCCTACAATGAGCAGTTCTTC
few - TRBJ2-3 TRBV5-6 CASSLGPSGSTDTQYF TGTGCCAGCAGCCTGGGTCCCAGCGGCAGCACAGATACGCAGTATTTT
- - TRBJ2-6 TRBV19 CASSPPGTGANVLTF TGTGCCAGTAGTCCACCTGGGACTGGGGCCAACGTCCTGACTTTC
- - TRBJ1-1 TRBV28 CASRETLMNTEAFF TGTGCCAGCAGAGAAACATTGATGAACACTGAAGCTTTCTTT
- - TRBJ1-3 TRBV28 CASRMGGHSSGNTIYF TGTGCCAGCAGGATGGGGGGACACTCCTCTGGAAACACCATATATTTT
- - TRBJ1-5 TRBV6-1 CASSDAGDQPQHF TGTGCCAGCAGTGACGCAGGGGATCAGCCCCAGCATTTT
- - TRBJ1-5 TRBV6-5 CASSSGRSNQPQHF TGTGCCAGCAGTTCGGGTCGGAGCAATCAGCCCCAGCATTTT
- - TRBJ2-1 TRBV29-1 CSVDVYGTRQFF TGCAGCGTCGACGTATACGGGACGCGGCAGTTCTTC
- - TRBJ1-2 TRBV6-1 CASSDRTADGYTF TGTGCCAGCAGTGACAGGACAGCTGATGGCTACACCTTC
- TRBD1 TRBJ1-1 TRBV30 CACSHFGQGARAVTEAFF TGTGCCTGTAGCCACTTTGGACAGGGGGCGCGGGCCGTCACTGAAGCTTTCTTT
- TRBD1 TRBJ1-5 TRBV7-8 CASSLEGRGHRQPQHF TGTGCCAGCAGCTTAGAAGGTAGGGGGCACAGACAGCCCCAGCATTTT
- TRBD1 TRBJ1-4 TRBV7-8 CASSKSGTGVEKLFF TGTGCCAGCAGCAAGTCCGGGACAGGGGTTGAAAAACTGTTTTTT
- TRBD1 TRBJ1-1 TRBV7-2 CASSQGGIGGNTEAFF TGTGCCAGCAGCCAGGGGGGTATAGGAGGGAACACTGAAGCTTTCTTT
few - TRBJ2-2 TRBV6-6 CASSRTGGELFF TGTGCCAGCAGCCGGACTGGCGGGGAGCTGTTTTTT
- - TRBJ1-5 TRBV30 CAWSGGGDQPQHF TGTGCCTGGAGTGGAGGGGGGGATCAGCCCCAGCATTTT
- TRBD1 TRBJ2-1 TRBV5-1 CASTRDRGSDEQFF TGCGCCAGCACTCGGGACAGGGGCTCGGATGAGCAGTTCTTC
- - TRBJ2-2 TRBV9 CASSVAPDSTGELFF TGTGCCAGCAGCGTCGCGCCCGATTCCACCGGGGAGCTGTTTTTT
- TRBD1 TRBJ2-7 TRBV28 CASRPHRGSDEQYF TGTGCCAGCAGGCCTCACAGGGGGTCAGACGAGCAGTACTTC
- - TRBJ1-2 TRBV5-1 CASSSVLDYGYTF TGCGCCAGCAGCTCGGTTCTAGATTATGGCTACACCTTC
- - TRBJ2-3 TRBV11-3 CASSLMAGSETQYF TGTGCCAGCAGCTTAATGGCGGGTTCAGAGACGCAGTATTTT
- - TRBJ1-1 TRBV6-5 CASSSRYGGTEAFF TGTGCCAGCAGTTCCCGATATGGGGGAACTGAAGCTTTCTTT
- TRBD2 TRBJ2-3 TRBV29-1 CSVENLAGEGTDTQYF TGCAGCGTTGAAAACCTAGCGGGGGAAGGAACAGATACGCAGTATTTT
- - TRBJ2-2 TRBV6-6 CASRPRGNTGELFF TGTGCCAGCAGACCACGGGGCAACACCGGGGAGCTGTTTTTT
- - TRBJ2-7 TRBV18 CASSAGLNYEQYF TGTGCCAGCTCAGCGGGACTTAACTACGAGCAGTACTTC
- TRBD1 TRBJ1-2 TRBV18 CASSPLDRGDYGYTF TGCGCCAGCTCACCCCTGGACAGGGGGGACTATGGCTACACCTTC
- TRBD1 TRBJ2-5 TRBV6-6 CASSYTGVETQYF TGTGCCAGCAGTTACACAGGGGTAGAGACCCAGTACTTC
- - TRBJ2-7 TRBV7-9 CASSLTWEQYF TGTGCCAGCAGCCTTACATGGGAGCAGTACTTC
- TRBD2 TRBJ2-7 TRBV11-2 CASSLALAGSYEQYF TGTGCCAGCAGCTTAGCCCTAGCGGGGTCCTACGAGCAGTACTTC
- - TRBJ1-6 TRBV5-1 CASSLDNSYNSPLHF TGCGCCAGCAGCTTGGATAACAGCTATAATTCACCCCTCCACTTT
- - TRBJ1-1 TRBV14 CASSPWTSNTEAFF TGTGCCAGCAGCCCATGGACTTCGAACACTGAAGCTTTCTTT
- - TRBJ1-4 TRBV5-1 CASSLATNEKLFF TGCGCCAGCAGTCTGGCAACTAATGAAAAACTGTTTTTT
- TRBD2 TRBJ2-1 TRBV6-1 CASSLEAGGGNEQFF TGTGCCAGCAGCCTAGAGGCGGGGGGGGGCAATGAGCAGTTCTTC
few - TRBJ1-6 TRBV6-6 CASSYNRADSPLHF TGTGCCAGCAGTTACAACAGGGCAGACTCACCCCTCCACTTT
- TRBD2 TRBJ2-5 TRBV28 CASSPPLAGFQETQYF TGTGCCAGCAGTCCTCCGCTAGCGGGGTTTCAAGAGACCCAGTACTTC
- - TRBJ1-6 TRBV6-5 CASSYSGQTPLRALHF TGTGCCAGCAGTTACTCTGGGCAGACGCCCCTTAGGGCCCTCCACTTT
few - TRBJ1-5 TRBV2 CASSSAGQPQHF TGTGCCAGCAGTTCTGCAGGTCAGCCCCAGCATTTT
- - TRBJ2-3 TRBV10-2 CASSESRSQGGTDTQYF TGCGCCAGCAGTGAGTCGAGGTCTCAGGGCGGGACAGATACGCAGTATTTT
- TRBD1 TRBJ2-2 TRBV2 CASSQAGTANTGELFF TGTGCCAGCAGTCAGGCCGGGACAGCGAACACCGGGGAGCTGTTTTTT
few - TRBJ1-2 TRBV2 CASSEGVRRHGYTF TGTGCCAGCAGTGAGGGTGTCCGGAGGCATGGCTACACCTTC
- TRBD1 TRBJ2-7 TRBV11-3 CASSKGQALDYEQYF TGTGCCAGCAGCAAGGGACAGGCGCTAGATTACGAGCAGTACTTC
- - TRBJ1-4 TRBV5-8 CASTLDPPGGAGEKLFF TGTGCCAGCACCTTAGACCCACCGGGGGGCGCAGGGGAAAAACTGTTTTTT
- - TRBJ1-1 TRBV2 CASPRGTEAFF TGTGCCAGCCCGCGTGGCACTGAAGCTTTCTTT